A single sample is the source of the 24 T cell receptor beta chains below, sequenced in a study of CD8+CD57+ T cells in acquired aplastic anemia. Patients chosen for sequencing had CD8+CD57+ cells that had expanded, as shown by flow cytometry. Genomic DNA acted as the template from which TCR beta VDJ combination and CDR3 sequence profiling were carried out. TCRdb analysed the reads with MiXCR anew, one entry per CDR3 protein. This sample has about 98,000 distinct CDR3 sequences, with 65% to 70% found just once. Sample: sorted CD4+, CD8+, or CD8+CD57+ T cells (not recorded which) from PBMCs. These TCRs come from a human donor with aplastic anemia.

The V call is TRBV19, the J call TRBJ2-1; D remains ambiguous. Between the trimmed V and J ends, which lost 2 bases and 4 bases, there was a span of 6 bases. There are 13 residues in the CDR3. In germline, CDR1 is LNHDA, CDR2 SQIVND (reference sequence). CDR3 in DNA: TGTGCCAGTAGTATACAAGTTTACAATGAGCAGTTCTTC. Protein: CASSIQVYNEQFF.

This sequence joins TRBV19 and TRBJ1-6, with unresolved D. This CDR3 region has 12 residues. V was trimmed by 5 bases and J by 7 bases, leaving 6 bases between them. Germline CDR1 is LNHDA and CDR2 is SQIVND (reference sequence). CDR3 sequence (DNA): TGTGCCAGTAGTGGACTAAATTCACCCCTCCACTTT. It yields the protein CASSGLNSPLHF.

This chain connects TRBV10-3 to TRBJ2-7; possible D gene TRBD2, 6 bases. The germline V gene has CDR1 ENHRY and CDR2 SYGVKD. Trimming pared 3 bases from V and 8 bases from J, leaving 20 bases between. There are 15 residues in the CDR3. The CDR3 coding sequence is TGTGCCATCAGTGACACCCCGGGACTGTTAAACCAGCAGTACTTC. Residues: CAISDTPGLLNQQYF.

The CDR3 nucleotides are TGTGCCACCAGTGCATGGGGAACCTACAATGAGCAGTTCTTC. This translates into CATSAWGTYNEQFF. The chain employs TRBV24-1 and TRBJ2-1; D unresolved. This CDR3 comprises 14 residues. Germline CDR1 reads KGHDR; CDR2 reads SFDVKD. The V and J ends lost 5 bases and 2 bases respectively, with 9 bases between them.

This clonotype came up many times. The chain combines TRBV7-8 with TRBJ2-7; weak D call: TRBD2 (6 bases). The CDR3 has 15 residues. Germline assignment: CDR1 SGHVS and CDR2 FQNEAQ. V was pared by 1 base and J by 4 bases, with 14 bases between. DNA for the CDR3: TGTGCCAGCAGCTTAGTGTACGGGAGTACTTACGAGCAGTACTTC. Its protein is CASSLVYGSTYEQYF.

The CDR3 DNA reads as TGCAGCGTTATGACCCCAGATACGCAGTATTTT. Protein: CSVMTPDTQYF. The gene calls are TRBV29-1 and TRBJ2-3; D unclear. V was trimmed by 5 bases and J by 4 bases, leaving 7 bases between them. Germline CDR1 SQVTM, CDR2 ANQGSEA. CDR3 size: 11 residues.

This chain joins TRBV7-8 and TRBJ2-7; D possibly corresponds to TRBD1 (6 bases). V lost 1 base and J lost 5, with 15 bases in between. The length of the CDR3 is 15 residues. CDR1 is SGHVS, CDR2 FQNEAQ, per germline. CDR3 loop: CASSLGQGGFDEQYF. CDR3 in DNA: TGTGCCAGCAGCTTAGGGCAAGGGGGATTTGACGAGCAGTACTTC.

The J gene is TRBJ2-1, the V gene TRBV5-1; perhaps TRBD2 as D (5 bases). Germline V lookup: CDR1 SGHRS, CDR2 YFSETQ. This CDR3 contains 16 residues. Trimming left V 5 bases short and J 4 bases short, with 19 bases between. The CDR3 here is CASSLALGSWYNEQFF. Here the CDR3 DNA reads TGCGCCAGCAGTTTAGCGCTAGGGAGCTGGTACAATGAGCAGTTCTTC.

This chain links TRBV6-5 with TRBJ2-5, with D tentatively TRBD1 or TRBD2 (5 bases each). V was trimmed by 4 bases and J by 4 bases, leaving 16 bases between them. CDR1 and CDR2 from the germline V gene are MNHEY and SVGAGI. The CDR3 length is 15 residues. Written as DNA, the CDR3 is TGTGCCAGCAGTTCCACCGGGACCCACGGAGAGACCCAGTACTTC. Amino acid sequence: CASSSTGTHGETQYF.

The V and J genes are TRBV24-1 and TRBJ1-2; perhaps TRBD1 as D (5 bases). CDR3 length: 13 amino acids. V lost 11 bases and J 6 bases, leaving 18 bases between the germline ends. The germline gives CDR1 KGHDR, CDR2 SFDVKD. This chain's CDR3 is CAISSGPMDGYTF. The CDR3 DNA reads TGTGCCATCTCGTCGGGACCGATGGATGGCTACACCTTC.

V usage is TRBV7-2 and J usage is TRBJ2-7, with D perhaps TRBD2 (6 bases). Germline values: CDR1 SGHTA, CDR2 FQGNSA. With 1 base removed from V and 6 bases from J, the gap between germline ends came to 13 bases. This CDR3 is 14 amino acids long. CDR3 coding DNA: TGTGCCAGCAGCTTAGATCCTAGCGAGCCCGAGCAGTACTTC. Its protein is CASSLDPSEPEQYF.

J is TRBJ2-3 and V is TRBV19, with a possible D match to TRBD1 (5 bases). V lost 3 bases, J lost 1 base, and 11 bases lay in between. This CDR3 comprises 15 residues. Germline lookup yields CDR1 LNHDA and CDR2 SQIVND (reference sequence). Written as DNA, the CDR3 is TGTGCCAGTAGTATTCAAGCAGGGCGCACAGATACGCAGTATTTT. Translated: CASSIQAGRTDTQYF.

The rearrangement uses TRBV29-1 and TRBJ2-5; 9 nucleotides align to TRBD1. J gave up 5 bases and V 4 bases, and 8 bases lay outside the gene matches. CDR3 length: 14 amino acids. Germline-derived CDR1 and CDR2 are SQVTM and ANQGSEA. The CDR3 here is CSVGEGQGWETQYF. The CDR3, as DNA: TGCAGCGTTGGAGAGGGACAGGGCTGGGAGACCCAGTACTTC.

The chain couples TRBV10-3 to TRBJ2-1, with 12 bases that match TRBD2. Trimming cost V 4 bases and J 8 bases; bases outside gene matches: 6. This CDR3 contains 15 residues. Per the germline V gene, CDR1 is ENHRY and CDR2 is SYGVKD. The CDR3 spells CAISGATSGSYEQFF. CDR3 DNA sequence: TGTGCCATCAGTGGCGCGACTAGCGGGAGCTATGAGCAGTTCTTC.

V usage is TRBV24-1 and J usage is TRBJ1-2; D may be TRBD1 (5 bases). The CDR3 runs to 11 residues. V was pared by 6 bases and J by 8 bases, with 9 bases between. CDR1 and CDR2 (germline): KGHDR, SFDVKD. In DNA, the CDR3 is TGTGCCACCAGTTTTGGGGGGGGCTACACCTTC. It codes for CATSFGGGYTF.

This clonotype was seen only a few times. The chain combines TRBV6-1 with TRBJ1-2, with 7 positions matching TRBD1. The germline CDR1 and CDR2 sequences are MNHNS and SASEGT. Trimming removed 8 bases from V and 4 bases from J; junction bases left unmatched: 13. This CDR3 contains 15 residues. CDR3 in amino acids: CASDDRDSGLYGYTF. The CDR3 region has the DNA TGTGCCAGCGACGACCGGGACAGTGGACTCTATGGCTACACCTTC.

The chain couples TRBV10-3 to TRBJ1-3, with 12 bases matching TRBD1. V was pared by 11 bases and J by 3 bases, with 14 bases of the junction left unmatched. Per the germline V gene, CDR1 is ENHRY and CDR2 is SYGVKD. The CDR3 has 17 amino acids. CDR3 sequence: CAAQSRDRGLFGNTIYF. CDR3 DNA: TGTGCCGCACAATCCCGGGACAGGGGGCTTTTTGGAAACACCATATATTTT.

The rearrangement uses TRBV25-1 and TRBJ1-2, with TRBD1 as a possible D gene (6 bases). Germline V gives CDR1 MGHDK, CDR2 SYGVNS. The CDR3 contains 15 residues. Deletions cut 8 bases from V and 1 base from J, with 17 bases between. The CDR3 reads CASRPGTNFNYGYTF. The DNA of the CDR3 is TGTGCCAGCCGTCCAGGGACAAATTTTAACTATGGCTACACCTTC.

This clonotype was seen a few times. The chain links TRBV20-1 to TRBJ1-1; D unresolved. CDR3 length: 13 residues. V lost 5 bases, J lost 5 bases, and 15 bases lay in between. Per the germline V gene, CDR1 is DFQATT and CDR2 is SNEGSKA (reference sequence). The DNA of the CDR3 is TGCAGTGCTGTTCCCCCTGCGCTGACTGAAGCTTTCTTT. The encoded protein is CSAVPPALTEAFF.

This chain uses TRBV19 with TRBJ1-5; D uncertain. Germline-derived CDR1 and CDR2 are LNHDA and SQIVND (reference sequence). The CDR3 is made up of 16 amino acids. Trimming removed 3 bases at V and 0 bases at J, with 12 bases between. DNA of the CDR3: TGTGCCAGTAGTATTTTCGTCGATTATAGCAATCAGCCCCAGCATTTT. Its translation is CASSIFVDYSNQPQHF.

This clonotype was recorded at least ten times. This chain joins TRBV2 and TRBJ2-7, with 8 bases that match TRBD1. V shed 5 bases and J 3 bases; nucleotides not matched to a gene: 6. The V gene's germline CDR1 is SNHLY and CDR2 FYNNEI. The CDR3 is 14 amino acids. CDR3 coding DNA: TGTGCCAGCAGTATAGGACAGGGCCTCTACGAGCAGTACTTC. Translated, it gives CASSIGQGLYEQYF.

The chain combines TRBV20-1 with TRBJ1-2, with TRBD1 matching 9 bases. This CDR3 spans 15 amino acids. Germline CDR1 and CDR2: DFQATT and SNEGSKA (reference sequence). Losses at the gene ends were 0 bases for V and 7 bases for J; bases not matched to a gene: 9. The CDR3 loop reads CSARDPTGTGLGYTF. CDR3 coding DNA: TGCAGTGCTAGAGATCCCACCGGGACAGGGCTTGGCTACACCTTC.

J is TRBJ2-1 and V is TRBV4-1; 11 nucleotides line up with TRBD2. The ends lost 3 bases at V and 10 bases at J; junction bases unmatched: 2. Germline V gene lookup returns CDR1 MGHRA and CDR2 YSYEKL. The CDR3 spans 13 residues. CDR3 protein: CASSQGTSGEQFF. In DNA, the CDR3 is TGCGCCAGCAGCCAGGGGACTAGCGGCGAGCAGTTCTTC.

The chain carries TRBV29-1 and TRBJ2-7; TRBD2 matches 12 bases. This CDR3 has 15 amino acids. V trimming: 3 bases; J trimming: 5 bases; junction bases outside the gene matches: 8. Germline V lookup: CDR1 SQVTM, CDR2 ANQGSEA. The CDR3 region has the DNA TGCAGCGTTGAGTTCGCTAGCGGGAGGGATCACGAGCAGTACTTC. This encodes CSVEFASGRDHEQYF.